The 13 T cell receptor beta chains given below trace back to one sample, sequenced in a study of blood T cell repertoires in COVID-19. TCRdb's table, derived via immunoSEQ multiplex PCR, lists solely in-frame clones and lacks some. The sample holds approximately 93,000 clones, about 90% seen once. Source material: peripheral blood. These receptors came from a man aged 50 to 59 with COVID-19, enrolled during active disease.

The chain carries TRBV27 and TRBJ2-7; 10 nucleotides line up with TRBD1. V lost 4 bases to trimming and J lost 5 bases; unmatched junction nucleotides: 20. Looked up from germline, CDR1 is MNHEY and CDR2 is SMNVEV (reference sequence). This CDR3 comprises 19 residues. The CDR3 spells CASSSLSPTPGQGFDEQYF. DNA for the CDR3: TGTGCCAGCAGTTCTCTATCGCCAACTCCGGGACAGGGGTTCGACGAGCAGTACTTC.

This chain connects TRBV4-3 to TRBJ1-4; TRBD1 is a possible D gene (6 bases). V gave up 4 bases and J gave up 0 bases, with 12 bases separating them. The CDR3 runs to 16 residues. CDR1 is LGHNA, CDR2 YSLEER, per germline. DNA for the CDR3: TGCGCCAGCAGCCTACTGGACAGCTCAACTAATGAAAAACTGTTTTTT. Residues: CASSLLDSSTNEKLFF.

The gene calls are TRBV18 and TRBJ1-1; 7 nucleotides line up with TRBD1. The ends lost 3 bases at V and 6 bases at J; junction bases unmatched: 13. Germline CDR1 and CDR2: KGHSH and LQKENI. The CDR3 has 16 amino acids. This CDR3 is CASSPNPTGAGAEAFF. DNA of the CDR3: TGTGCCAGCTCACCTAACCCTACAGGGGCTGGGGCTGAAGCTTTCTTT.

The CDR3 DNA follows: TGTGCCAGCAATCAGGGGCGCAATGAGCAGTTCTTC. Translated, it gives CASNQGRNEQFF. The chain recombines TRBV5-4 with TRBJ2-1; D may be TRBD1 (6 bases). The germline gives CDR1 SGHNT, CDR2 YYREEE (reference sequence). This CDR3 spans 12 amino acids. The V and J ends lost 6 bases and 6 bases respectively, with 10 bases between them.

The chain carries TRBV7-9 and TRBJ1-2; D ambiguous. Germline V lookup: CDR1 SEHNR, CDR2 FQNEAQ (reference sequence). Between the trimmed V and J ends, which lost 10 bases and 5 bases, there was a span of 11 bases. The CDR3 is 11 residues long. The CDR3 DNA sequence: TGTGCCACGGAGCAACTTTATGGCTACACCTTC. This gives the protein CATEQLYGYTF.

This chain uses TRBV18 with TRBJ2-3, with 10 bases fitting TRBD1. Trimming at V came to 2 bases and at J to 6 bases, leaving 8 bases not matched to a gene. The germline CDR1 and CDR2 sequences are KGHSH and LQKENI. This CDR3 region has 16 residues. The chain's CDR3 is CASSPRRQGARDTQYF. The CDR3 DNA reads TGTGCCAGCTCACCAAGGAGACAGGGGGCACGTGATACGCAGTATTTT.

The chain recombines TRBV6-2 or TRBV6-3 with TRBJ2-7; 7 bases line up with TRBD2. This CDR3 is built from 15 residues. V was pared by 5 bases and J by 4 bases, with 11 bases of the junction left unmatched. CDR1 MNHEY and CDR2 SVGEGT come from the germline V gene. The CDR3 protein is CASSPQKRGDYEQYF. The DNA of the CDR3 is TGTGCCAGCAGTCCCCAGAAGCGGGGAGATTACGAGCAGTACTTC.

The CDR3 spells CARTSGGANEQFF. The CDR3 DNA reads TGTGCCAGGACTAGCGGGGGGGCCAATGAGCAGTTCTTC. V is TRBV2 and J is TRBJ2-1; 14 bases are shared with TRBD2. The CDR3 length is 13 residues. CDR1 is SNHLY, CDR2 FYNNEI, per germline. V gave up 9 bases and J gave up 6 bases; unmatched junction bases: 1.

The rearrangement uses TRBV15 and TRBJ1-3; 8 bases line up with TRBD1. The V and J ends lost 1 base and 0 bases, in that order; junction bases with no gene match: 8. The CDR3 is 18 residues long. Germline CDR1 LNHNV, CDR2 YYDKDF (reference sequence). CDR3 DNA: TGTGCCACCAGCAGAGGAAGGGACAGGACCAGCTCTGGAAACACCATATATTTT. Translation: CATSRGRDRTSSGNTIYF.

The V and J genes are TRBV10-1 and TRBJ2-7, with D maybe TRBD2 (5 bases). With 0 bases removed from V and 5 bases from J, the gap between germline ends came to 8 bases. This CDR3 is built from 13 residues. CDR1 is WNHNN, CDR2 SYGVQD, per germline (reference sequence). The CDR3 region has the DNA TGCGCCAGCAGTGAGTCTTGGAGGAACGAGCAGTACTTC. Encoded protein: CASSESWRNEQYF.

The chain is built from TRBV7-6 and TRBJ2-3, with 8 bases fitting TRBD2. The V gene end was trimmed by 5 bases and the J gene end by 4 bases; junction bases not matched to a gene: 11. Germline CDR1 SGHVS, CDR2 FNYEAQ. The CDR3 runs 16 residues. For the CDR3, the DNA is TGTGCCAGCAGCCCCCTCGCGGGGGGCCAGGCAGATACGCAGTATTTT. Its translation is CASSPLAGGQADTQYF.

The chain joins TRBV2 to TRBJ1-5; no clear D gene. The CDR3 runs to 15 residues. The V and J ends lost 3 bases and 7 bases respectively, with 16 bases between them. Germline loops: CDR1 SNHLY, CDR2 FYNNEI. CDR3 sequence: CASSEHGGPGQPQHF. CDR3 bases: TGTGCCAGCAGTGAGCATGGCGGGCCGGGGCAGCCCCAGCATTTT.

The chain uses TRBV7-9 and TRBJ1-3; no reliable D call. CDR1 is SEHNR, CDR2 FQNEAQ, per germline (reference sequence). This CDR3 is built from 17 residues. V was trimmed by 0 bases and J by 2 bases, leaving 14 bases between them. For the CDR3, the DNA is TGTGCCAGCAGCTTAGCGCGCGGCACGAGGGCTGGAAACACCATATATTTT. Translated, it gives CASSLARGTRAGNTIYF.